The 3 T cell receptor beta chains below were found in one sample sequenced in a study of identical twins. TCRdb re-called the 5' RACE reads through MiXCR, storing one row per CDR3 protein. The sample lists about 430,000 distinct CDR3 sequences, roughly 20% occurring once. Material: naive T cells sorted from blood. All receptors derive from a man over 45 in good health.

The gene calls are TRBV5-1 and TRBJ2-7, with D possibly being TRBD1 (6 bases). V was cut by 4 bases and J by 2 bases, with 13 bases left in between. Per germline, CDR1 SGHRS and CDR2 YFSETQ. The CDR3 has 14 residues. DNA for the CDR3: TGCGCCAGCAGCGCCTGGACAGACCCCTACGAGCAGTACTTC. This translates into CASSAWTDPYEQYF.

J is TRBJ2-5 and V is TRBV5-6, with D possibly TRBD2 on 6 matching bases. V was clipped by 5 bases and J by 3 bases, with 11 bases between them. Germline V gives CDR1 SGHDT, CDR2 YYEEEE. The CDR3 totals 13 residues. DNA for the CDR3: TGTGCCAGCAGTGGGACTTCAAAAGAGACCCAGTACTTC. Amino acids: CASSGTSKETQYF.

V gene TRBV15 combines with J gene TRBJ2-2; D might be TRBD2 (7 bases). The CDR3 has 18 residues. V dropped 3 bases and J dropped 1 base, with 18 bases sitting between them. Germline CDR1 and CDR2: LNHNV and YYDKDF (reference sequence). CDR3 coding DNA: TGTGCCACCAGCAGGGAGCCCGCGGGGGCCGTGAACACCGGGGAGCTGTTTTTT. Encoded protein: CATSREPAGAVNTGELFF. Variable domain in full (rest from reference TRBV15 and TRBJ2-2): DAMVIQNPRYQVTQFGKPVTLSCSQTLNHNVMYWYQQKSSQAPKLLFHYYDKDFNNEADTPDNFQSRRPNTSFCFLDIRSPGLGDTAMYLCATSREPAGAVNTGELFFGEGSRLTVL.